A single sample gave rise to the 29 T cell receptor beta chains below, sequenced in a study of cytomegalovirus exposure and HLA in healthy donors. Primers included in the PCR were 60 Vbeta and 13 Jbeta primers. TCRdb keeps only in-frame clones here, not all; method: immunoSEQ multiplex PCR. The sample carries around 120,000 clones, around 77% recorded once. The sequencing sample was made of PBMCs. The receptors derive from a human donor in good health.

The chain is built from TRBV6-1 and TRBJ1-5, with D uncertain. The CDR3 sequence is 16 residues long. V was cut by 2 bases and J by 4 bases, with 15 bases left in between. Germline lookup yields CDR1 MNHNS and CDR2 SASEGT. CDR3 nucleotide sequence: TGTGCCAGCAGTGAAACGGGTACGGCTGGTAATCAGCCCCAGCATTTT. It translates to CASSETGTAGNQPQHF.

J is TRBJ1-2 and V is TRBV5-1, with TRBD1 identical over 8 bases. V dropped 4 bases and J dropped 3; count of bases not matched to a gene: 2. CDR1 and CDR2 from the germline V gene are SGHRS and YFSETQ. This CDR3 has 13 residues. The CDR3, as DNA: TGCGCCAGCAGCCCGGGACAGGACTATGGCTACACCTTC. Protein: CASSPGQDYGYTF.

V is TRBV5-4 and J is TRBJ2-7; 9 bases are a match to TRBD1. The CDR3 spans 14 residues. V shed 3 bases and J 4 bases; nucleotides not matched to a gene: 5. The germline V gene encodes CDR1 SGHNT and CDR2 YYREEE (reference sequence). In nucleotides, the CDR3 is TGTGCCAGCAGCTCGCCGGGACAGGGTTACGAGCAGTACTTC. It specifies CASSSPGQGYEQYF. The full variable domain, in which reference TRBV5-4 and TRBJ2-7 provide the parts outside the CDR3, is ETGVTQSPTHLIKTRGQQVTLRCSSQSGHNTVSWYQQALGQGPQFIFQYYREEENGRGNFPPRFSGLQFPNYSSELNVNALELDDSALYLCASSSPGQGYEQYFGPGTRLTVT.

The chain joins TRBV28 to TRBJ2-5, with 8 bases identical to TRBD1. V shed 5 bases and J 5 bases; nucleotides not matched to a gene: 10. Per the germline V gene, CDR1 is MDHEN and CDR2 is SYDVKM. This CDR3 contains 15 residues. In nucleotides, the CDR3 is TGTGCCAGCAGTCTATACGGCGACAGGGGTGAGACCCAGTACTTC. Translated: CASSLYGDRGETQYF.

This chain uses TRBV4-1 with TRBJ1-4, with D unresolved. Germline V gives CDR1 MGHRA, CDR2 YSYEKL. Trimming shortened V by 0 bases and J by 5 bases, and 10 bases separated the two germline ends. The CDR3 covers 15 residues. CDR3 coding DNA: TGCGCCAGCAGCCAAGACAGGCCCATAAATGAAAAACTGTTTTTT. It is translated as CASSQDRPINEKLFF.

V usage is TRBV7-9 and J usage is TRBJ2-7, with D possibly being TRBD2 (5 bases). CDR3 length: 16 amino acids. V lost 1 base, J lost 2 bases, and 15 bases lay in between. Looked up from germline, CDR1 is SEHNR and CDR2 is FQNEAQ (reference sequence). The chain's CDR3 is CASSLESRGPAYEQYF. The CDR3 DNA is TGTGCCAGCAGCTTAGAGTCTCGCGGGCCCGCCTACGAGCAGTACTTC.

This chain joins TRBV2 and TRBJ1-5; 7 bases fit TRBD1. The CDR3 extends over 14 amino acids. V shed 7 bases and J 0 bases; nucleotides not matched to a gene: 3. The V gene's germline CDR1 is SNHLY and CDR2 FYNNEI. CDR3 DNA: TGTGCCAGCAAAGGACAGGCTAGCAATCAGCCCCAGCATTTT. Amino acids: CASKGQASNQPQHF.

The chain combines TRBV27 with TRBJ1-1; tentative D call: TRBD1 (6 bases). The V and J ends lost 4 bases and 2 bases respectively, with 8 bases between them. The CDR3 length is 13 residues. CDR1 and CDR2 from the germline V gene are MNHEY and SMNVEV (reference sequence). The CDR3 loop is CASSWGGNTEAFF. The DNA for the CDR3 is TGTGCCAGCAGTTGGGGGGGCAACACTGAAGCTTTCTTT.

V usage is TRBV4-1 and J usage is TRBJ2-5, with 8 positions matching TRBD1. Matching the DNA end better, TRBJ2-7 makes the J call doubtful. This CDR3 spans 14 amino acids. CDR1 is MGHRA, CDR2 YSYEKL, per germline. CDR3 coding DNA: TGCGCCAGCAGCCTACAGGGGGGCACTTACGAGCAGTACTTC. It is translated as CASSLQGGTYEQYF.

This chain uses TRBV11-1 with TRBJ2-7, with D possibly being TRBD2 (5 bases). This CDR3 comprises 11 residues. Germline CDR1 reads SGHAT; CDR2 reads FQDESV (reference sequence). V was clipped by 7 bases and J by 4 bases, with 8 bases between them. The CDR3 DNA follows: TGTGCCAGCACTCGAGGGTACGAGCAGTACTTC. Its translation is CASTRGYEQYF.

The chain carries TRBV5-1 and TRBJ1-2; tentatively, D is TRBD1 (5 bases). V dropped 1 base and J dropped 0 bases, with 10 bases sitting between them. CDR3 length: 15 amino acids. CDR1 and CDR2 from the germline V gene are SGHRS and YFSETQ. CDR3: CASSLLGAANYGYTF. In DNA, the CDR3 is TGCGCCAGCAGCTTGCTAGGGGCTGCTAACTATGGCTACACCTTC. Combining the CDR3 with reference TRBV5-1 and TRBJ1-2 gives the whole variable domain KAGVTQTPRYLIKTRGQQVTLSCSPISGHRSVSWYQQTPGQGLQFLFEYFSETQRNKGNFPGRFSGRQFSNSRSEMNVSTLELGDSALYLCASSLLGAANYGYTFGSGTRLTVV.

J is TRBJ2-3 and V is TRBV4-1; possible D gene TRBD2, 5 bases. Per germline, CDR1 MGHRA and CDR2 YSYEKL. This CDR3 has 14 amino acids. Trimming took off 1 base at V and 4 bases at J, with 9 bases between the two ends. The CDR3 spells CASSQGGDSDTQYF. Written as DNA, the CDR3 is TGCGCCAGCAGCCAAGGGGGAGATTCAGATACGCAGTATTTT.

The chain couples TRBV20-1 to TRBJ2-7, with D possibly being TRBD2 (6 bases). The V and J ends lost 5 bases and 6 bases respectively, with 11 bases between them. The CDR3 has 11 residues. Germline CDR1 is DFQATT and CDR2 is SNEGSKA (reference sequence). CDR3 region: CSAAGGSEQYF. CDR3 in DNA: TGCAGTGCTGCCGGGGGATCCGAGCAGTACTTC.

The chain carries TRBV4-1 and TRBJ2-7, with TRBD2 as a possible D gene (5 bases). Trimming shortened V by 3 bases and J by 2 bases, and 8 bases separated the two germline ends. From germline, CDR1 is MGHRA and CDR2 YSYEKL. The CDR3 length is 13 residues. This CDR3 is CASSHPGTYEQYF. The CDR3 DNA reads TGCGCCAGCAGCCACCCGGGAACCTACGAGCAGTACTTC.

This clone was observed once. The rearrangement uses TRBV11-2 and TRBJ2-3; D is perhaps TRBD2 (6 bases). There are 19 residues in the CDR3. Germline V CDR1 and CDR2: SGHAT, FQNNGV. V lost 4 bases and J 0 bases, leaving 23 bases between the germline ends. CDR3 sequence (DNA): TGTGCCAGCAGCTCCCGCGGAGGGGCCGGTTCTTCTAGCACAGATACGCAGTATTTT. It encodes CASSSRGGAGSSSTDTQYF.

The chain joins TRBV6-1 to TRBJ1-4; a weak D match, TRBD1 (6 bases). Germline values: CDR1 MNHNS, CDR2 SASEGT. This CDR3 is built from 13 residues. This CDR3 is CAGGAATNEKLFF. The CDR3 region has the DNA TGTGCGGGGGGGGCCGCAACTAATGAAAAACTGTTTTTT.

This clone came up a few times. The gene calls are TRBV4-2 and TRBJ2-5, with D tentatively TRBD2 (5 bases). The ends were cut back, 2 bases at V and 2 bases at J, with 12 bases in the middle. Germline-derived CDR1 and CDR2 are LGHNA and YNFKEQ. This CDR3 has 15 amino acids. The CDR3 nucleotides are TGTGCCAGCAGCCAATGGGGAGCAGAACAAGAGACCCAGTACTTC. Translating it yields CASSQWGAEQETQYF.

This clone was counted between two and nine times. The rearrangement joins TRBV11-1 to TRBJ1-1; D gene unclear. Trimming took 5 bases from V and 1 from J, leaving 11 bases between them. The CDR3 has 14 residues. Germline loops: CDR1 SGHAT, CDR2 FQDESV (reference sequence). CDR3 residues: CASSPGFRNTEAFF. CDR3 nucleotides: TGTGCCAGCAGCCCGGGGTTTCGGAACACTGAAGCTTTCTTT.

This clone was seen more than once but under ten times. The chain has TRBV9 and TRBJ2-1; D remains ambiguous. Trimming took 5 bases from V and 0 from J, leaving 9 bases between them. The CDR3 consists of 14 residues. CDR1 and CDR2 (germline): SGDLS, YYNGEE. CDR3 bases: TGTGCCAGCAGTAACGGAGACTCCTACAATGAGCAGTTCTTC. Amino acids: CASSNGDSYNEQFF.

This rearrangement joins TRBV2 to TRBJ2-2, with 9 bases fitting TRBD1. V trimming: 7 bases; J trimming: 4 bases; junction bases outside the gene matches: 7. The V gene's germline CDR1 is SNHLY and CDR2 FYNNEI. This CDR3 comprises 15 residues. In DNA form, the CDR3 reads TGTGCCAGCAAGGGAAGGGACAGGGTCACCGGGGAGCTGTTTTTT. Translation: CASKGRDRVTGELFF.

The rearrangement uses TRBV5-1 and TRBJ2-1; perhaps TRBD2 as D (5 bases). Deletions cut 7 bases from V and 0 bases from J, with 14 bases between. Germline loops: CDR1 SGHRS, CDR2 YFSETQ. This CDR3 has 15 amino acids. CDR3 bases: TGCGCCAGCGGGCCAGCGGTGAGCTCCTACAATGAGCAGTTCTTC. Protein product: CASGPAVSSYNEQFF. Full variable domain (outside the CDR3, taken from reference TRBV5-1 and TRBJ2-1): KAGVTQTPRYLIKTRGQQVTLSCSPISGHRSVSWYQQTPGQGLQFLFEYFSETQRNKGNFPGRFSGRQFSNSRSEMNVSTLELGDSALYLCASGPAVSSYNEQFFGPGTRLTVL.

The V and J genes are TRBV7-2 and TRBJ1-1; 7 nucleotides match TRBD1. V trimming: 5 bases; J trimming: 0 bases; junction bases outside the gene matches: 9. The length of the CDR3 is 16 residues. Germline CDR1 reads SGHTA; CDR2 reads FQGNSA. CDR3 nucleotide sequence: TGTGCCAGCAGCCGCGGACAGGCCCTCATGAACACTGAAGCTTTCTTT. Amino acid sequence: CASSRGQALMNTEAFF. Using reference TRBV7-2 and TRBJ1-1 for the parts outside the CDR3, the full variable domain is GAGVSQSPSNKVTEKGKDVELRCDPISGHTALYWYRQSLGQGLEFLIYFQGNSAPDKSGLPSDRFSAERTGGSVSTLTIQRTQQEDSAVYLCASSRGQALMNTEAFFGQGTRLTVV.

This chain joins TRBV11-2 and TRBJ2-7; 10 bases line up with TRBD2. J gave up 6 bases and V 4 bases, and 6 bases lay outside the gene matches. Germline V gives CDR1 SGHAT, CDR2 FQNNGV. This CDR3 has 14 amino acids. The chain's CDR3 is CASSSRASGSEQYF. CDR3 coding DNA: TGTGCCAGCAGCTCGCGGGCTAGCGGGAGCGAGCAGTACTTC.

DNA of the CDR3: TGTGCCAGCAGGCGGAGCGGGGAGCCAACCTACAATGAGCAGTTCTTC. Protein product: CASRRSGEPTYNEQFF. V gene TRBV6-6 combines with J gene TRBJ2-1; 7 positions match TRBD2. CDR1 MNHNY and CDR2 SVGAGI come from the germline V gene (reference sequence). J was trimmed by 2 bases and V by 6 bases; bases with no gene match: 10. This CDR3 has 16 residues.

The chain combines TRBV18 with TRBJ1-2; the D is unclear. Trimming took off 2 bases at V and 4 bases at J, with 8 bases between the two ends. Germline CDR1 reads KGHSH; CDR2 reads LQKENI. This CDR3 has 13 amino acids. This CDR3 reads CASSPLSVYGYTF. CDR3 nucleotide sequence: TGTGCCAGCTCACCATTGTCGGTCTATGGCTACACCTTC.

This clone was detected a few times. The rearrangement joins TRBV2 to TRBJ2-6; 10 bases are a match to TRBD2. CDR3 size: 16 residues. The V segment lost 4 bases and the J segment 0 bases; nucleotides outside the gene matches: 0. Germline values: CDR1 SNHLY, CDR2 FYNNEI. For the CDR3, the DNA is TGTGCCAGCAGTGGGACTAGCGGCTCTGGGGCCAACGTCCTGACTTTC. This encodes CASSGTSGSGANVLTF.

In this sample, this clone turned up a few times. This rearrangement joins TRBV19 to TRBJ2-1; 12 nucleotides line up with TRBD2. Losses at the gene ends were 2 bases for V and 3 bases for J; bases not matched to a gene: 5. The CDR3 contains 17 residues. CDR1 is LNHDA and CDR2 is SQIVND in the germline V gene (reference sequence). CDR3 in DNA: TGTGCCAGTAGTATAAAAATGGGACTAGCGGGCTACAATGAGCAGTTCTTC. Protein sequence: CASSIKMGLAGYNEQFF.

In its sample, this clone was seen once. The chain employs TRBV19 and TRBJ2-7; 7 nucleotides agree with TRBD1. From germline, CDR1 is LNHDA and CDR2 SQIVND (reference sequence). This CDR3 comprises 11 residues. Trimming took 6 bases from V and 4 from J; bases not matched to a gene: 0. The CDR3 DNA follows: TGTGCCAGTAGACAGGGGTACGAGCAGTACTTC. Translation gives CASRQGYEQYF.

This clone was seen a few times. The V and J genes are TRBV9 and TRBJ1-5; 9 nucleotides agree with TRBD1. With 4 bases clipped from V and 1 base from J, the junction kept 3 bases outside the gene matches. In germline, CDR1 is SGDLS, CDR2 YYNGEE. This CDR3 has 15 residues. CDR3 sequence: CASSRQGESNQPQHF. DNA for the CDR3: TGTGCCAGCAGCCGACAGGGGGAGAGCAATCAGCCCCAGCATTTT.